The 27 T cell receptor beta chains reported below all come from one sample, sequenced in a study of blood T cell repertoires in COVID-19. The repertoire was sequenced with immunoSEQ multiplex PCR; TCRdb's copy has only in-frame clones and lacks some. The sample lists roughly 150,000 clones, around nine tenths occurring once. Input material: peripheral blood. The receptors here all came from a human donor in a cohort sampled during active COVID-19.

The rearrangement uses TRBV6-5 and TRBJ1-2; 7 nucleotides line up with TRBD1. The CDR3 runs to 14 residues. Trimming at V came to 7 bases and at J to 2 bases, leaving 7 bases not matched to a gene. Germline V gene data show CDR1 as MNHEY and CDR2 as SVGAGI. The CDR3 is CASKADRWNYGYTF. In DNA form, the CDR3 reads TGTGCCAGCAAAGCGGACAGGTGGAACTATGGCTACACCTTC.

This clone showed up just once. The chain couples TRBV5-1 to TRBJ2-5; 7 positions agree with TRBD2. The CDR3 spans 16 residues. The junction had 6 bases not matched to a gene; V was cut back by 0 bases and J by 1 base. The germline V gene has CDR1 SGHRS and CDR2 YFSETQ. The CDR3 reads CASSLEVRTSQETQYF. CDR3 nucleotide sequence: TGCGCCAGCAGCTTGGAGGTTAGGACTAGCCAAGAGACCCAGTACTTC. The entire variable domain, with the rest obtained from reference TRBV5-1 and TRBJ2-5, is as follows: KAGVTQTPRYLIKTRGQQVTLSCSPISGHRSVSWYQQTPGQGLQFLFEYFSETQRNKGNFPGRFSGRQFSNSRSEMNVSTLELGDSALYLCASSLEVRTSQETQYFGPGTRLLVL.

This clone appeared many times. The junction and the germline gene differ at one end; a read error may be behind it. The rearrangement joins TRBV3-1 (or the pseudogene TRBV3-2) to TRBJ2-7; TRBD2 matches at 7 bases. The CDR3 loop spans 15 amino acids. Germline V gene data show CDR1 as LGHDT and CDR2 as YNNKEL (reference sequence). The CDR3: CASSLPGLTPYVQYF. CDR3 nucleotide sequence: TGTGCCAGCAGCCTCCCGGGACTAACCCCCTACGTGCAGTACTTC.

The chain links TRBV5-1 to TRBJ2-2; 9 bases are a match to TRBD2. The CDR3 runs 16 residues. V shed 1 base and J 1 base; nucleotides not matched to a gene: 2. Per germline, CDR1 SGHRS and CDR2 YFSETQ. This CDR3 is CASSLMTSGNTGELFF. The DNA of the CDR3 is TGCGCCAGCAGCTTGATGACTAGCGGGAACACCGGGGAGCTGTTTTTT.

A single count supports this clone. The V gene is TRBV4-1, the J gene TRBJ2-3; 11 bases are shared with TRBD2. The germline gives CDR1 MGHRA, CDR2 YSYEKL. The CDR3 loop spans 18 amino acids. V was clipped by 5 bases and J by 0 bases; unmatched bases: 10. The CDR3 here is CASSARLAGFPSTDTQYF. CDR3 DNA: TGCGCCAGCAGCGCTCGACTAGCGGGATTTCCTAGCACAGATACGCAGTATTTT.

The chain combines TRBV5-4 with TRBJ1-5, with TRBD1 matching 12 bases. V shed 4 bases, J shed 6 bases, and the junction held 11 bases outside the gene matches. The germline gives CDR1 SGHNT, CDR2 YYREEE (reference sequence). This CDR3 region has 17 residues. The CDR3 DNA follows: TGTGCCAGCAGCCCAGAGCCGGGACAGGGGGCCGGTCAGCCCCAGCATTTT. This codes for CASSPEPGQGAGQPQHF.

This sequence joins TRBV18 and TRBJ2-7, with 12 bases aligning to TRBD2. J was trimmed by 4 bases and V by 3 bases; bases with no gene match: 4. CDR3 length equals 15 residues. Germline assignment: CDR1 KGHSH and CDR2 LQKENI. CDR3 nucleotide sequence: TGTGCCAGCTCACCCCCGGGACTAGCGGGTTACGAGCAGTACTTC. This encodes CASSPPGLAGYEQYF.

The rearrangement joins TRBV20-1 to TRBJ2-3, with 15 bases identical to TRBD2. With V trimmed by 3 bases and J by 5 bases, 3 bases remained unmatched. CDR1 and CDR2 from the germline V gene are DFQATT and SNEGSKA (reference sequence). The length of the CDR3 is 15 residues. CDR3 DNA: TGCAGTGCTAGTTGGACTAGCGGGAGGGGAGATACGCAGTATTTT. It is translated as CSASWTSGRGDTQYF.

CDR3 sequence reads: CASREDSQLYNEQFF. CDR3 nucleotide sequence: TGTGCCAGCAGGGAGGACAGTCAGCTTTACAATGAGCAGTTCTTC. J is TRBJ2-1 and V is TRBV6-5; D is possibly TRBD1 (6 bases). Germline CDR1 MNHEY, CDR2 SVGAGI. Trimming left V 6 bases short and J 4 bases short, with 16 bases between. The CDR3 length is 15 residues.

The rearrangement uses TRBV28 and TRBJ1-1; 7 nucleotides agree with TRBD1. The CDR3 loop spans 16 amino acids. V trimming: 6 bases; J trimming: 1 base; junction bases outside the gene matches: 11. Germline lookup yields CDR1 MDHEN and CDR2 SYDVKM. The CDR3 loop reads CASRNRGRDRNTEAFF. The CDR3 coding sequence is TGTGCCAGCAGGAACAGGGGAAGGGATAGGAACACTGAAGCTTTCTTT.

The chain has TRBV12-5 and TRBJ2-2, with D perhaps matching TRBD2 (6 bases). The V and J ends lost 5 bases and 4 bases respectively, with 8 bases between them. The CDR3 is 13 amino acids. The germline CDR1 and CDR2 sequences are LGHNT and FRNRAP. This CDR3 is CASGGGVTGELFF. In DNA form, the CDR3 reads TGTGCTAGTGGTGGAGGGGTCACCGGGGAGCTGTTTTTT.

The chain recombines TRBV20-1 with TRBJ1-1; D uncertain. V was clipped by 7 bases and J by 8 bases, with 11 bases between them. The CDR3 extends over 10 amino acids. Per germline, CDR1 DFQATT and CDR2 SNEGSKA (reference sequence). CDR3 region: CSVRDWEAFF. As DNA, the CDR3 is TGCAGTGTCCGGGATTGGGAAGCTTTCTTT.

The rearrangement joins TRBV19 to TRBJ1-2; D is perhaps TRBD1 (5 bases). V was cut by 3 bases and J by 5 bases, with 7 bases left in between. Germline V gives CDR1 LNHDA, CDR2 SQIVND (reference sequence). The CDR3 is 12 residues long. CDR3 DNA: TGTGCCAGTAGTATGGGGGGGTATGGCTACACCTTC. Translation: CASSMGGYGYTF.

The chain employs TRBV4-3 and TRBJ2-2; possible D gene TRBD1, 5 bases. Between the trimmed V and J ends, which lost 1 base and 1 base, there was a span of 10 bases. In germline, CDR1 is LGHNA, CDR2 YSLEER. The CDR3 length is 16 residues. CDR3 sequence: CASSQVPTGNTGELFF. In DNA, the CDR3 is TGCGCCAGCAGCCAAGTACCTACAGGGAACACCGGGGAGCTGTTTTTT.

The chain couples TRBV3-1 (or the pseudogene TRBV3-2) to TRBJ1-6, with TRBD1 identical over 9 bases. J lost 8 bases, V lost 4 bases, and 3 bases had no gene match. The CDR3 has 14 residues. From germline, CDR1 is LGHDT and CDR2 YNNKEL (reference sequence). DNA of the CDR3: TGTGCCAGCAGCCCGGGACAGGGACATTCACCCCTCCACTTT. It translates to CASSPGQGHSPLHF.

The chain combines TRBV11-3 with TRBJ2-3, with 7 bases identical to TRBD2. The CDR3 runs to 15 residues. Germline V gene sequence: CDR1 SGHNT, CDR2 YENEEA. Trimming cost V 5 bases and J 5 bases; bases outside gene matches: 10. CDR3 region: CASSPGLSDGDTQYF. The CDR3 DNA sequence: TGTGCCAGCAGCCCGGGACTATCGGACGGAGATACGCAGTATTTT.

V and J are TRBV20-1 and TRBJ2-7; D is unresolved. V lost 0 bases to trimming and J lost 5 bases, with 5 bases between them. The CDR3 sequence is 11 residues long. Germline V gives CDR1 DFQATT, CDR2 SNEGSKA (reference sequence). The CDR3 bases are TGCAGTGCTAGAGATAGCCACGAGCAGTACTTC. Translating it yields CSARDSHEQYF.

CDR3 protein: CASRQGARGTEAFF. The DNA for the CDR3 is TGTGCCAGTCGACAGGGGGCGCGGGGCACTGAAGCTTTCTTT. J is TRBJ1-1 and V is TRBV27, with TRBD1 identical over 10 bases. The CDR3 runs to 14 residues. CDR1 is MNHEY and CDR2 is SMNVEV in the germline V gene (reference sequence). V dropped 9 bases and J dropped 4; count of bases not matched to a gene: 8.

The V gene is TRBV6-6, the J gene TRBJ2-7, with 9 bases identical to TRBD1. This CDR3 comprises 15 residues. The germline V gene has CDR1 MNHNY and CDR2 SVGAGI (reference sequence). Losses at the gene ends were 5 bases for V and 2 bases for J; bases not matched to a gene: 7. CDR3: CASSGPGTGTYEQYF. The DNA for the CDR3 is TGTGCCAGCAGTGGCCCCGGGACAGGGACCTACGAGCAGTACTTC.

This clone was seen only once. CDR3 sequence: CASSFEGVFMDEQYF. CDR3 DNA sequence: TGTGCCAGCAGCTTCGAAGGGGTATTTATGGACGAGCAGTACTTC. The chain carries TRBV11-2 and TRBJ2-7, with a weak D call TRBD1 (5 bases). This CDR3 has 15 residues. Trimming removed 3 bases from V and 5 bases from J, with 17 bases in between. Germline CDR1 and CDR2: SGHAT and FQNNGV. Full variable domain (remainder filled in from reference TRBV11-2 and TRBJ2-7): EAGVAQSPRYKIIEKRQSVAFWCNPISGHATLYWYQQILGQGPKLLIQFQNNGVVDDSQLPKDRFSAERLKGVDSTLKIQPAKLEDSAVYLCASSFEGVFMDEQYFGPGTRLTVT.

The V call is TRBV7-2, the J call TRBJ1-5; D ambiguous. Germline values: CDR1 SGHTA, CDR2 FQGNSA. Between the trimmed V and J ends, which lost 2 bases and 2 bases, there was a span of 7 bases. This CDR3 region has 14 residues. Written as DNA, the CDR3 is TGTGCCAGCAGCTTACGGGGAGGCAATCAGCCCCAGCATTTT. It translates to CASSLRGGNQPQHF. Full variable domain (missing parts from reference TRBV7-2 and TRBJ1-5): GAGVSQSPSNKVTEKGKDVELRCDPISGHTALYWYRQSLGQGLEFLIYFQGNSAPDKSGLPSDRFSAERTGGSVSTLTIQRTQQEDSAVYLCASSLRGGNQPQHFGDGTRLSIL.

The chain couples TRBV11-1 to TRBJ2-7; 8 bases match TRBD1. The CDR3 consists of 13 residues. Germline loops: CDR1 SGHAT, CDR2 FQDESV (reference sequence). V lost 1 base to trimming and J lost 8 bases; unmatched junction nucleotides: 4. This chain's CDR3 is CASSLEGQGKQYF. For the CDR3, the DNA is TGTGCCAGCAGCTTAGAAGGACAGGGAAAGCAGTACTTC.

The chain carries TRBV4-2 and TRBJ2-1, with D maybe TRBD1 (6 bases). The CDR3 is made up of 14 amino acids. Per germline, CDR1 LGHNA and CDR2 YNFKEQ. Trimming shortened V by 1 base and J by 9 bases, and 13 bases separated the two germline ends. CDR3 loop: CASSQGRGGGEQFF. DNA for the CDR3: TGTGCCAGCAGCCAAGGACGAGGGGGTGGTGAGCAGTTCTTC.

The chain employs TRBV9 and TRBJ1-2; D might be TRBD1 (5 bases). This CDR3 is built from 14 residues. The germline V gene has CDR1 SGDLS and CDR2 YYNGEE. V gave up 4 bases and J gave up 4 bases, with 14 bases separating them. CDR3 sequence: CASSNRRGGYGYTF. As DNA, the CDR3 is TGTGCCAGCAGCAACCGGCGGGGCGGCTATGGCTACACCTTC.

This rearrangement joins TRBV21-1 to TRBJ2-7; the table's D gene call, TRBD2, was not cross checked with the DNA. TRBV21-1 is described as a pseudogene. The CDR3 contains 16 residues. The CDR3 sequence: CASSKDRTSGPYEQYF. The CDR3 region has the DNA TGTGCCAGCAGCAAAGATCGGACTAGCGGACCCTACGAGCAGTACTTC.

The CDR3 sequence: CASSQSFTGSSEQFF. CDR3 nucleotides: TGCGCCAGCAGCCAATCTTTTACAGGGTCGAGTGAGCAGTTCTTC. The chain is built from TRBV4-3 and TRBJ2-1, with D possibly matching TRBD1 (6 bases). Germline loops: CDR1 LGHNA, CDR2 YSLEER. V dropped 2 bases and J dropped 9 bases, with 17 bases sitting between them. The CDR3 is 15 amino acids.

The rearrangement joins TRBV11-3 to TRBJ2-7, with TRBD2 matching 13 bases. Trimming took 7 bases from V and 5 from J; bases not matched to a gene: 5. The CDR3 totals 14 residues. Germline V gene lookup returns CDR1 SGHNT and CDR2 YENEEA. CDR3 residues: CASTTGLAGDEQYF. The CDR3 nucleotides are TGTGCCAGCACCACCGGACTAGCGGGAGACGAGCAGTACTTC.